These 17 T cell receptor beta chains originate from one sample sequenced in a study of blood T cell repertoires in COVID-19. Clones were read by immunoSEQ multiplex PCR, and TCRdb kept only the in-frame ones, dropping some. Of around 240,000 clones listed, 70% to 90% are singletons. The sample consisted of PBMCs or T cells enriched from blood (not recorded which). All receptors derive from a woman in her forties or fifties who had recovered from COVID-19.

In this sample, this clone turned up once. The chain links TRBV5-6 to TRBJ1-2; 7 nucleotides agree with TRBD1. The germline gives CDR1 SGHDT, CDR2 YYEEEE. The trim removed 2 bases at V and 4 bases at J, leaving 17 bases unmatched. CDR3 length equals 18 residues. The CDR3 DNA reads TGTGCCAGCAGCTTTAGGGCGGACAGGCTGCTTTCGGGCTATGGCTACACCTTC. This codes for CASSFRADRLLSGYGYTF.

Turning to this clone: Other DNA sequences in this specimen translate into the identical CDR3. The chain uses TRBV11-2 and TRBJ1-2; TRBD1 agrees at 10 bases. The CDR3 length is 13 residues. Looked up from germline, CDR1 is SGHAT and CDR2 is FQNNGV. V was clipped by 3 bases and J by 5 bases; unmatched bases: 0. The CDR3 protein is CASSLGQGYGYTF. For the CDR3, the DNA is TGTGCCAGCAGCTTGGGACAGGGGTATGGCTACACCTTC. Based on the CDR3 plus reference TRBV11-2 and TRBJ1-2, the full variable domain is EAGVAQSPRYKIIEKRQSVAFWCNPISGHATLYWYQQILGQGPKLLIQFQNNGVVDDSQLPKDRFSAERLKGVDSTLKIQPAKLEDSAVYLCASSLGQGYGYTFGSGTRLTVV.

The chain carries TRBV5-1 and TRBJ1-2, with 8 bases fitting TRBD1. V was pared by 2 bases and J by 8 bases, with 5 bases of the junction left unmatched. The germline V gene has CDR1 SGHRS and CDR2 YFSETQ. This CDR3 is 13 amino acids long. CDR3 nucleotides: TGCGCCAGCAGCTTAGAGACAGGGGTCGGCTACACCTTC. It codes for CASSLETGVGYTF.

The rearrangement links TRBV5-4 to TRBJ2-1, with 14 bases aligning to TRBD2. Germline CDR1 is SGHNT and CDR2 is YYREEE (reference sequence). V shed 7 bases, J shed 6 bases, and the junction held 0 bases outside the gene matches. This CDR3 comprises 13 residues. The CDR3 DNA reads TGTGCCAGCGGACTAGCGGGAGGCAATGAGCAGTTCTTC. This gives the protein CASGLAGGNEQFF. The whole variable domain, remainder taken from reference TRBV5-4 and TRBJ2-1, is ETGVTQSPTHLIKTRGQQVTLRCSSQSGHNTVSWYQQALGQGPQFIFQYYREEENGRGNFPPRFSGLQFPNYSSELNVNALELDDSALYLCASGLAGGNEQFFGPGTRLTVL.

The gene calls are TRBV2 and TRBJ2-2; 10 bases are shared with TRBD1. J gave up 6 bases and V 3 bases, and 1 base lay outside the gene matches. Germline values: CDR1 SNHLY, CDR2 FYNNEI. This CDR3 comprises 14 residues. The CDR3: CASSDGQGAGELFF. CDR3 DNA sequence: TGTGCCAGCAGTGACGGACAGGGGGCCGGGGAGCTGTTTTTT.

This chain links TRBV28 with TRBJ2-7; 7 bases align to TRBD2. The trim removed 3 bases at V and 4 bases at J, leaving 6 bases unmatched. Germline V lookup: CDR1 MDHEN, CDR2 SYDVKM. This CDR3 spans 14 amino acids. The CDR3 sequence: CASSFTGGEYEQYF. CDR3 bases: TGTGCCAGCAGTTTTACGGGGGGAGAGTACGAGCAGTACTTC.

DNA of the CDR3: TGTGCCAGCAGCCGGCGGACAGCCGCTGGAAACACCATATATTTT. Translating it yields CASSRRTAAGNTIYF. The rearrangement joins TRBV11-3 to TRBJ1-3; TRBD1 is a possible D gene (6 bases). The CDR3 covers 15 residues. Trimming shortened V by 5 bases and J by 2 bases, and 13 bases separated the two germline ends. The germline V gene encodes CDR1 SGHNT and CDR2 YENEEA.

The V and J genes are TRBV28 and TRBJ1-1; 7 bases are a match to TRBD1. Germline CDR1 and CDR2: MDHEN and SYDVKM. With V trimmed by 3 bases and J by 1 base, 2 bases remained unmatched. The CDR3 runs to 14 residues. The CDR3 DNA follows: TGTGCCAGCAGTTTCTGGACAGGGAACACTGAAGCTTTCTTT. Protein product: CASSFWTGNTEAFF.

The chain combines TRBV27 with TRBJ1-1; D gene unclear. Germline lookup yields CDR1 MNHEY and CDR2 SMNVEV (reference sequence). The V end was cut by 4 bases, the J end by 4 bases, with 13 bases between. The CDR3 loop spans 14 amino acids. CDR3 sequence: CASSSLTSGTEAFF. In nucleotides, the CDR3 is TGTGCCAGCAGTTCCCTAACATCGGGCACTGAAGCTTTCTTT.

The CDR3 is CATSDGTKGGTDTQYF. DNA of the CDR3: TGTGCCACCAGTGATGGGACAAAGGGAGGGACAGATACGCAGTATTTT. The rearrangement joins TRBV24-1 to TRBJ2-3, with a possible D match to TRBD2 (7 bases). This CDR3 is 16 amino acids long. The ends were cut back, 3 bases at V and 3 bases at J, with 15 bases in the middle. The V gene's germline CDR1 is KGHDR and CDR2 SFDVKD.

V usage is TRBV28 and J usage is TRBJ1-5, with a possible D match to TRBD1 (5 bases). V shed 5 bases and J shed 6 bases, with 14 bases lying between them. The CDR3 extends over 14 amino acids. The V gene's germline CDR1 is MDHEN and CDR2 SYDVKM. CDR3 sequence (DNA): TGTGCCAGCAGTGGGGGAGGTACTGGTCAGCCCCAGCATTTT. It translates to CASSGGGTGQPQHF.

The chain uses TRBV7-9 and TRBJ2-7; D might be TRBD1 (6 bases). The CDR3 loop spans 14 amino acids. Germline assignment: CDR1 SEHNR and CDR2 FQNEAQ (reference sequence). V was clipped by 5 bases and J by 1 base, with 12 bases between them. CDR3 DNA sequence: TGTGCCAGCAGCCCCGGGACACCTTCCTACGAGCAGTACTTC. Its translation is CASSPGTPSYEQYF.

The genes are TRBV29-1 and TRBJ1-2; D unresolved. Germline loops: CDR1 SQVTM, CDR2 ANQGSEA. This CDR3 comprises 14 residues. V lost 0 bases and J lost 1, with 9 bases in between. For the CDR3, the DNA is TGCAGCGTTGAAGATCGGCAGGTTAACTATGGCTACACCTTC. Its translation is CSVEDRQVNYGYTF.

This clone was detected once. The V and J genes are TRBV28 and TRBJ1-6, with D possibly being TRBD1 (5 bases). Trimming shortened V by 3 bases and J by 13 bases, and 16 bases separated the two germline ends. Looked up from germline, CDR1 is MDHEN and CDR2 is SYDVKM. This CDR3 region has 14 residues. The CDR3 sequence: CASSFGSGKSPLHF. CDR3 DNA: TGTGCCAGCAGTTTTGGCTCAGGGAAATCTCCCCTCCACTTT.

The CDR3 protein is CASSLGTSGRDNEQFF. CDR3 in DNA: TGTGCCAGCAGCTTAGGGACTAGCGGGAGGGACAATGAGCAGTTCTTC. This sequence joins TRBV7-9 and TRBJ2-1; 15 bases map to TRBD2. The CDR3 covers 16 residues. V dropped 1 base and J dropped 5; count of bases not matched to a gene: 0. The germline V gene has CDR1 SEHNR and CDR2 FQNEAQ (reference sequence).

This sequence joins TRBV4-1 and TRBJ1-5; D is unclear. This CDR3 spans 15 amino acids. Looked up from germline, CDR1 is MGHRA and CDR2 is YSYEKL. With 1 base removed from V and 5 bases from J, the gap between germline ends came to 12 bases. The CDR3 DNA sequence: TGCGCCAGCAGCCAAGTGGGAGGAGAATATCAGCCCCAGCATTTT. As protein: CASSQVGGEYQPQHF.

J is TRBJ2-5 and V is TRBV7-9; 7 bases match TRBD1. Germline CDR1 and CDR2: SEHNR and FQNEAQ (reference sequence). The CDR3 totals 16 residues. Germline trimming cut 4 bases from V and 0 bases from J; bases unmatched to any gene: 8. CDR3 sequence: CASSSPKTGYQETQYF. Written as DNA, the CDR3 is TGTGCCAGCAGCTCTCCAAAGACAGGGTACCAAGAGACCCAGTACTTC. The variable domain in full, with the rest retrieved from reference TRBV7-9 and TRBJ2-5, is DTGVSQNPRHKITKRGQNVTFRCDPISEHNRLYWYRQTLGQGPEFLTYFQNEAQLEKSRLLSDRFSAERPKGSFSTLEIQRTEQGDSAMYLCASSSPKTGYQETQYFGPGTRLLVL.